This T cell receptor beta chain was profiled in a study of blood T cell repertoires in COVID-19. Study at large: Collection of acute and convalescent COVID-19 samples took place in the United States, Italy and Spain. T cells, B-cell-depleted T cells, or PBMCs provided the cDNA or gDNA that served as material.

Per the original data handling: Reference gene primer amplification in the assay estimated nucleated cell counts. This table comes from immunoSEQ multiplex PCR, and its TCRdb copy is limited to in-frame clones, with some not included. V, J and clone size were drawn from that table, and D and trimming were deduced from the DNA. The data contain some 15,000 clones, nearly 90% of them singletons. The CDR3 consists of 14 residues. Trimming pared 3 bases from V and 6 bases from J, leaving 11 bases between. The germline V gene has CDR1 KGHSH and CDR2 LQKENI. Material: peripheral blood. The sequence was obtained from a human donor in a cohort sampled during active COVID-19. The rearrangement uses TRBV18 and TRBJ1-4; D gene uncertain. CDR3 coding DNA: TGTGCCAGCTCACCGGCCAGCGGGGATGAAAAACTGTTTTTT. It yields the protein CASSPASGDEKLFF.